The sample holds one count of the clone carrying this TCR beta chain. This sample is part of a study of blood T cell repertoires in COVID-19. As handled by the study authors: Amplification from reference gene primers served as the basis for estimated nucleated cell counts. Here immunoSEQ multiplex PCR was the method, and the copy in TCRdb shows in-frame clones only, minus some. The DNA gave D and trimming, while V, J and clone size come from that table. Among fewer than 250,000 clones listed, around 89% were seen once. CDR3 length: 15 amino acids. Germline CDR1 reads SGHVS; CDR2 reads FNYEAQ. Trimming cost V 4 bases and J 8 bases, with 18 bases left between them. Grouping used clinical history reported by participants in a survey and questionnaire.

Sequencing used PBMCs or T cells enriched from blood (not recorded which). The V and J genes are TRBV7-6 and TRBJ2-1; a weak D match, TRBD2 (5 bases). The clonotype originates from a young man who had been exposed to COVID-19. In DNA, the CDR3 is TGTGCCAGCAGCTCCCGGACTCAAAGGATGCATGAGCAGTTCTTC. As protein: CASSSRTQRMHEQFF.